This TCR beta chain was sequenced during a study of T cell responses to AZD1222 COVID-19 vaccine. Study-level points and caveats: The donor group comprised mostly white British people and more females; the analysis possibly underestimated clonal diversity.

Germline CDR1 is SGHVS and CDR2 is FNYEAQ. V shed 4 bases, J shed 6 bases, and the junction held 11 bases outside the gene matches. This CDR3 has 15 amino acids. Note on this clone: Its antigen remains unidentified.

The assay was immunoSEQ multiplex PCR, and TCRdb's table has in-frame clones only and misses some. The sample yields around 190,000 clones, around nine tenths seen once. The V gene is TRBV7-6, the J gene TRBJ1-1; 7 nucleotides match TRBD1. Sequences were derived from peripheral blood, sampled on day 0 of AZD1222 vaccination. The TCR comes from an adult in good health. The CDR3 loop reads CASSSMTGRVAEAFF. The CDR3 bases are TGTGCCAGCAGCTCAATGACAGGGCGGGTCGCTGAAGCTTTCTTT.